This T cell receptor beta chain was recorded in a study of identical twins. Study conclusions and caveats: Out-of-frame alpha sequences common to twins exhibited an excess of low generation probability. Conclusions relied on cross-sectional statistical analysis, not following the same donors. Twin sharing of out-of-frame TCR alpha was underestimated by models in monozygotic pairs.

As to this clonotype: Its antigen is still unknown.

This CDR3 has 14 residues. CDR1 is MNHEY and CDR2 is SMNVEV in the germline V gene (reference sequence). V lost 5 bases to trimming and J lost 10 bases; unmatched junction nucleotides: 8. Using its own MiXCR run on the 5' RACE reads, TCRdb lists one record per CDR3 protein. The sample lists hundreds of thousands of distinct CDR3 sequences, 8.6% occurring once. These data were also filed under a second study, of yellow fever vaccine responses in identical twins.

Sequencing was performed on PBMCs. This chain connects TRBV27 to TRBJ1-6; 7 positions match TRBD1. The sequence derives from a woman aged 18-29 years in good health. The chain's CDR3 is CASSPNRGDSPLHF. The CDR3 DNA follows: TGTGCCAGCAGTCCAAACAGGGGCGACTCACCCCTCCACTTT.